The rows below give T cell receptor beta chains drawn from one sample of a study of regulatory T cells in long-lasting Graves disease. TCRdb recomputed calls from the multiplex PCR reads with MiXCR, one row per CDR3 protein. This sample has 500,000 or so distinct CDR3 sequences, with about 15% found just once. The same specimen was also included in a second study, on T cells in Graves' hyperthyroidism and ophthalmopathy.

The sequencing used peripheral blood mononuclear cells (PBMCs), collected at new diagnosis, from a patient treated with antithyroid drugs. Receptor source: a woman between 40 and 65 years old with Graves disease. The CDR3 runs from the conserved cysteine through the conserved F or W. The D gene is left open where the match is weak. Expanded clones are given a class, and other clones once, few, many or no size at all.

abundance	j_gene	d_gene	v_gene	CDR3aa	CDR3nt
NA	TRBJ1-4	TRBD1	TRBV4-1	CASSQPRQGEEKLFF	TGCGCCAGCAGCCAACCTAGACAGGGAGAAGAAAAACTGTTTTTT
many	TRBJ2-7	NA	TRBV30	CAWSRDTYEQYF	TGTGCCTGGAGCAGGGATACCTACGAGCAGTACTTC
many	TRBJ1-5	NA	TRBV11-2	CASSLVPGDNQPQHF	TGTGCCAGCAGCTTAGTTCCGGGAGACAATCAGCCCCAGCATTTT
NA	TRBJ2-1	NA	TRBV6-1	CASSHTSRGSGEQFF	TGTGCCAGCAGTCATACTAGCAGGGGAAGTGGTGAGCAGTTCTTC
NA	TRBJ1-1	TRBD1	TRBV10-3	CATGTAAGLNTEAFF	TGTGCCACCGGGACAGCCGCCGGATTGAACACTGAAGCTTTCTTT
many	TRBJ2-7	NA	TRBV11-2	CASSRGTASTREQYF	TGTGCCAGCAGTAGGGGGACTGCCTCTACGAGGGAGCAGTACTTC
many	TRBJ2-1	TRBD2	TRBV28	CASSLRGGNYEQFF	TGTGCCAGCAGTTTGCGCGGGGGGAACTATGAGCAGTTCTTC
NA	TRBJ2-2	TRBD2	TRBV6-1	CASRSGGASGELFF	TGTGCCAGCAGAAGCGGGGGGGCGTCCGGGGAGCTGTTTTTT
many	TRBJ1-4	NA	TRBV2	CASSEGFTVVGEKLFF	TGTGCCAGCAGTGAAGGATTCACAGTTGTCGGTGAAAAACTGTTTTTT
NA	TRBJ2-7	NA	TRBV18	CASSPKGHYEQYF	TGTGCCAGCTCACCAAAAGGGCACTACGAGCAGTACTTC
NA	TRBJ1-6	NA	TRBV6-1	CASSASGPNSPLHF	TGTGCCAGCAGTGCATCGGGACCGAATTCACCCCTCCACTTT
NA	TRBJ1-3	NA	TRBV7-9	CASSLVSSENTIYF	TGTGCCAGCAGCTTGGTCAGCTCAGAAAACACCATATATTTT
NA	TRBJ2-2	NA	TRBV3-1	CASSPDGAGELFF	TGTGCCAGCAGCCCTGATGGAGCCGGGGAGCTGTTTTTT
few	TRBJ2-1	TRBD2	TRBV5-1	CASRRRPGLDLEQFF	TGCGCCAGCAGGAGGAGACCGGGACTAGATCTTGAGCAGTTCTTC
few	TRBJ1-1	TRBD1	TRBV27	CASTSGDRQNMAEAFF	TGTGCCAGCACCTCCGGGGACAGACAGAATATGGCTGAAGCTTTCTTT
many	TRBJ2-1	NA	TRBV7-2	CASSSAGQLNNEQFF	TGTGCCAGCAGCTCCGCGGGACAGCTTAACAATGAGCAGTTCTTC
NA	TRBJ2-1	TRBD1	TRBV20-1	CSAPQGVNNEQFF	TGCAGTGCTCCGCAGGGGGTTAACAATGAGCAGTTCTTC
many	TRBJ1-1	NA	TRBV10-3	CAIRADRLNTEAFF	TGTGCCATCAGAGCGGACAGATTGAACACTGAAGCTTTCTTT
many	TRBJ1-1	NA	TRBV27	CASRSLGDTEAFF	TGTGCCAGCAGGAGTTTGGGGGACACTGAAGCTTTCTTT
many	TRBJ2-1	NA	TRBV5-4	CASSLPSGGNEQFF	TGTGCCAGCAGCTTACCCTCAGGAGGCAATGAGCAGTTCTTC
few	TRBJ2-1	TRBD2	TRBV25-1	CASSELAGVHNEQFF	TGTGCCAGCAGTGAACTAGCGGGGGTTCACAATGAGCAGTTCTTC
many	TRBJ2-5	NA	TRBV12-3/TRBV12-4	CASSLRAGGLETQYF	TGTGCCAGCAGTTTAAGGGCAGGAGGTTTAGAGACCCAGTACTTC
few	TRBJ2-7	NA	TRBV12-3/TRBV12-4	CASSRTDRYYEQYF	TGTGCCAGCAGTCGGACAGACCGATACTACGAGCAGTACTTC
few	TRBJ2-4	NA	TRBV5-1	CASSLQGNGDIQYF	TGCGCCAGCAGCCTACAGGGTAATGGGGACATTCAGTACTTC
NA	TRBJ1-5	NA	TRBV7-6	CASSPLGNQPQHF	TGTGCCAGCAGCCCCCTGGGCAATCAGCCCCAGCATTTT
NA	TRBJ1-2	NA	TRBV14	CASSQLNNPGEGGYTF	TGTGCCAGCAGCCAACTAAATAACCCTGGAGAAGGGGGCTACACCTTC
NA	TRBJ1-1	TRBD1	TRBV10-3	CAISETTGGTEAFF	TGTGCCATCAGTGAGACGACAGGGGGAACGGAGGCTTTCTTT
few	TRBJ2-1	TRBD2	TRBV5-1	CASSWPAGAYNEQFF	TGCGCCAGCAGCTGGCCAGCGGGGGCCTACAATGAGCAGTTCTTC
NA	TRBJ1-5	NA	TRBV20-1	CSASSGVFGNQPQHF	TGCAGTGCTAGCTCCGGCGTATTTGGCAATCAGCCCCAGCATTTT
many	TRBJ1-1	TRBD1	TRBV5-5	CASSFYDREGTEAFF	TGTGCCAGCAGCTTCTACGACAGGGAAGGTACTGAAGCTTTCTTT
many	TRBJ2-7	NA	TRBV24-1	CATSDTGSSYEQYF	TGTGCCACCAGTGACACAGGGAGCTCCTACGAGCAGTACTTC
many	TRBJ2-1	NA	TRBV10-3	CAISESSGLSSYNEQFF	TGTGCCATCAGTGAGTCATCCGGACTGAGCTCCTACAATGAGCAGTTCTTC
many	TRBJ1-2	NA	TRBV13	CASSTRGRYGYTF	TGTGCCAGCAGTACCCGGGGAAGGTATGGCTACACCTTC
few	TRBJ1-1	TRBD1	TRBV7-9	CASSLGGVQGAGTEAFF	TGTGCCAGCAGCTTAGGGGGGGTACAGGGGGCGGGAACTGAAGCTTTCTTT
few	TRBJ1-6	NA	TRBV7-2	CASSLALAPHSPLHF	TGTGCCAGCAGCTTAGCGCTAGCGCCCCATTCACCCCTCCACTTT
NA	TRBJ1-2	TRBD1	TRBV20-1	CSARDSRTGGYGYTF	TGCAGTGCTAGAGATTCAAGGACAGGGGGCTATGGCTACACCTTC
many	TRBJ2-1	NA	TRBV15	CATSRDAPDGRNNEQFF	TGTGCCACCAGCAGAGATGCCCCGGACGGGAGAAACAATGAGCAGTTCTTC
NA	TRBJ1-1	TRBD1	TRBV3-1	CASSQEGQPEAFF	TGTGCCAGCAGCCAAGAGGGACAGCCTGAAGCTTTCTTT
few	TRBJ2-5	NA	TRBV3-1	CASSQVTDRETQYF	TGTGCCAGCAGCCAAGTGACAGACCGCGAGACCCAGTACTTC
many	TRBJ2-1	NA	TRBV12-3/TRBV12-4	CASSRWFGLFQSPTPYNEQFF	TGTGCCAGCAGCCGCTGGTTCGGACTGTTCCAGTCACCCACCCCGTACAATGAGCAGTTCTTC
many	TRBJ1-5	NA	TRBV12-3/TRBV12-4	CASSLGGRGNQPQHF	TGTGCCAGCAGTTTAGGGGGCCGGGGCAATCAGCCCCAGCATTTT
many	TRBJ1-1	NA	TRBV30	CAWSVSGGGRSEAFF	TGTGCCTGGAGTGTAAGCGGGGGCGGTAGGTCTGAAGCTTTCTTT
few	TRBJ1-2	NA	TRBV7-9	CASSPRQDFNNYGYTF	TGTGCCAGCAGTCCGAGACAGGATTTTAACAACTATGGCTACACCTTC
NA	TRBJ2-7	TRBD2	TRBV6-2/TRBV6-3	CASRSGGHYEQYF	TGTGCCAGCAGGAGCGGGGGGCACTACGAGCAGTACTTC
NA	TRBJ1-6	NA	TRBV6-1	CASSGLDSYNSPLHF	TGTGCCAGCAGTGGCTTGGACTCCTATAATTCACCCCTCCACTTT
many	TRBJ1-2	NA	TRBV12-3/TRBV12-4	CASSPQGTFHRDYTF	TGTGCCAGCAGTCCCCAGGGGACGTTTCATCGAGACTACACCTTC
many	TRBJ1-2	NA	TRBV18	CASSPSAGTGYTF	TGTGCCAGCTCACCATCTGCGGGGACGGGCTACACCTTC
NA	TRBJ2-7	NA	TRBV7-2	CASSLAGGYYEQYF	TGTGCCAGCAGCTTAGCTGGAGGTTACTACGAGCAGTACTTC
many	TRBJ2-2	NA	TRBV6-1	CASTTGVNTGELFF	TGTGCCAGCACAACCGGCGTTAACACCGGGGAGCTGTTTTTT
many	TRBJ2-5	NA	TRBV12-3/TRBV12-4	CASTLGTRETQYF	TGTGCCAGCACCTTAGGTACCCGAGAGACCCAGTACTTC
many	TRBJ1-1	NA	TRBV5-8	CASSLDARVNTEAFF	TGTGCCAGCAGCTTGGACGCGCGGGTAAACACTGAAGCTTTCTTT
NA	TRBJ1-5	NA	TRBV9	CASSGGGDQPQHF	TGTGCCAGCAGCGGGGGAGGGGATCAGCCCCAGCATTTT
NA	TRBJ2-4	TRBD2	TRBV12-3/TRBV12-4	CASSKSGGAKNIQYF	TGTGCCAGCAGCAAGAGCGGGGGGGCCAAAAACATTCAGTACTTC
few	TRBJ2-3	NA	TRBV18	CASSFAVPSTDTQYF	TGTGCCAGCTCATTTGCAGTACCTAGCACAGATACGCAGTATTTT
NA	TRBJ1-1	NA	TRBV28	CAIQSGVFMNTEAFF	TGTGCCATCCAAAGCGGCGTTTTCATGAACACTGAAGCTTTCTTT
NA	TRBJ1-1	TRBD1	TRBV7-9	CASSPRQGFNTEAFF	TGTGCCAGCAGCCCCAGACAGGGCTTCAACACTGAAGCTTTCTTT
few	TRBJ1-1	TRBD1	TRBV25-1	CASSDLNRGLTEAFF	TGTGCCAGCAGTGATCTGAACAGGGGGCTAACTGAAGCTTTCTTT
NA	TRBJ2-3	TRBD2	TRBV13	CASSLPSGGVVDTQYF	TGTGCCAGCAGCTTACCGAGCGGGGGGGTGGTAGATACGCAGTATTTT
NA	TRBJ1-2	NA	TRBV6-1	CASSEAWGPYGYTF	TGTGCCAGCAGTGAAGCGTGGGGGCCCTATGGCTACACCTTC
NA	TRBJ2-1	TRBD2	TRBV3-1	CASSRTSGGAEQFF	TGTGCCAGCAGCCGGACTAGCGGGGGGGCTGAGCAGTTCTTC